Given below is one T cell receptor beta chain in context. The method was immunoSEQ multiplex PCR; TCRdb's version includes in-frame clones alone and lacks a portion of them. The sample yields 50,000 to 75,000 clones, approximately 85% seen once. This record comes from a study of control samples from healthy donors and cancer patients. With 4 bases removed from V and 5 bases from J, the gap between germline ends came to 13 bases. From germline, CDR1 is KGHDR and CDR2 SFDVKD. This CDR3 is 14 amino acids long. The rearrangement links TRBV24-1 to TRBJ2-5; D may be TRBD2 (5 bases). The TCR comes from a man aged 35-49 years in good health. The source material was blood. The CDR3 loop reads CATSDPGRVETQYF. The CDR3 DNA reads TGTGCCACCAGTGACCCCGGGCGGGTCGAGACCCAGTACTTC.